One sample yielded the 10 T cell receptor beta chains listed below, sequenced in a study of cytomegalovirus exposure and HLA in healthy donors. PCR employed 60 Vbeta and 13 Jbeta primers. Sequencing used immunoSEQ multiplex PCR; TCRdb keeps in-frame clones, though not all of them. Among tens of thousands of clones, around 70% were seen once, and the ten largest hold 20% to 25%. The specimen sequenced was PBMCs. The source of these receptors is a man in his forties or fifties in good health and CMV-seropositive.

This chain uses TRBV6-5 with TRBJ2-3, with D possibly matching TRBD2 (7 bases). The CDR3 spans 14 residues. The germline CDR1 and CDR2 sequences are MNHEY and SVGAGI. Trimming left V 7 bases short and J 5 bases short, with 16 bases between. The CDR3 nucleotides are TGTGCCAGCACCACGGCGGGGGCGGTAGATACGCAGTATTTT. It specifies CASTTAGAVDTQYF.

This clone was seen only a few times. This rearrangement joins TRBV4-1 to TRBJ2-5; D is perhaps TRBD2 (7 bases). Germline V gene data show CDR1 as MGHRA and CDR2 as YSYEKL. This CDR3 contains 14 residues. The ends were cut back, 2 bases at V and 4 bases at J, with 11 bases in the middle. The CDR3 region is CASSQLGGPETQYF. As DNA, the CDR3 is TGCGCCAGCAGCCAACTGGGGGGGCCAGAGACCCAGTACTTC.

The V gene is TRBV19, the J gene TRBJ2-7, with a possible D match to TRBD1 (6 bases). Trimming took off 5 bases at V and 3 bases at J, with 14 bases between the two ends. The CDR3 is 14 residues long. CDR1 and CDR2 (germline): LNHDA, SQIVND (reference sequence). Written as DNA, the CDR3 is TGTGCCAGTAGTCCAGGGGCGAGGGGCTACGAGCAGTACTTC. Amino acids: CASSPGARGYEQYF.

This rearrangement joins TRBV7-2 to TRBJ2-1; 11 positions match TRBD2. This CDR3 comprises 15 residues. Losses at the gene ends were 0 bases for V and 6 bases for J; bases not matched to a gene: 1. Germline V gene sequence: CDR1 SGHTA, CDR2 FQGNSA. DNA for the CDR3: TGTGCCAGCAGCTTAGCTAGCGGGGGGGCCAATGAGCAGTTCTTC. Amino acid sequence: CASSLASGGANEQFF. Combining the CDR3 with reference TRBV7-2 and TRBJ2-1 gives the whole variable domain GAGVSQSPSNKVTEKGKDVELRCDPISGHTALYWYRQSLGQGLEFLIYFQGNSAPDKSGLPSDRFSAERTGGSVSTLTIQRTQQEDSAVYLCASSLASGGANEQFFGPGTRLTVL.

This clone showed up just a few times. V is TRBV6-6 and J is TRBJ1-5, with D possibly matching TRBD1 (6 bases). The CDR3 loop spans 15 amino acids. Between the trimmed V and J ends, which lost 4 bases and 5 bases, there was a span of 15 bases. Germline CDR1 reads MNHNY; CDR2 reads SVGAGI (reference sequence). The CDR3 region is CASSSPPPGDQPQHF. The CDR3 region has the DNA TGTGCCAGCAGTTCCCCGCCACCAGGGGATCAGCCCCAGCATTTT.

The rearrangement links TRBV29-1 to TRBJ1-6, with D maybe TRBD1 (6 bases). Germline values: CDR1 SQVTM, CDR2 ANQGSEA. V gave up 5 bases and J gave up 10 bases, with 12 bases separating them. There are 12 residues in the CDR3. CDR3 region: CSVQQGGSPLHF. The CDR3 DNA sequence: TGCAGCGTTCAACAGGGTGGATCACCCCTCCACTTT. The variable domain in full, completed from reference TRBV29-1 and TRBJ1-6, reads SAVISQKPSRDICQRGTSLTIQCQVDSQVTMMFWYRQQPGQSLTLIATANQGSEATYESGFVIDKFPISRPNLTFSTLTVSNMSPEDSSIYLCSVQQGGSPLHFGNGTRLTVT.

The CDR3 DNA sequence: TGTGCCAGCAGCTTAGGTGGAGGGCAAGAGACCCAGTACTTC. This translates into CASSLGGGQETQYF. The rearrangement links TRBV7-2 to TRBJ2-5; D is perhaps TRBD2 (6 bases). Trimming removed 1 base from V and 2 bases from J, with 8 bases in between. From germline, CDR1 is SGHTA and CDR2 FQGNSA. This CDR3 has 14 amino acids.

This chain uses TRBV7-9 with TRBJ1-2; D not certain. V was shortened by 2 bases and J by 2 bases, with 6 bases between the two germline ends. Per the germline V gene, CDR1 is SEHNR and CDR2 is FQNEAQ (reference sequence). The CDR3 covers 13 residues. The CDR3 DNA reads as TGTGCCAGCAGCTTACCAGAAAACTATGGCTACACCTTC. This sequence encodes CASSLPENYGYTF. The entire variable domain, with the rest obtained from reference TRBV7-9 and TRBJ1-2, is as follows: DTGVSQNPRHKITKRGQNVTFRCDPISEHNRLYWYRQTLGQGPEFLTYFQNEAQLEKSRLLSDRFSAERPKGSFSTLEIQRTEQGDSAMYLCASSLPENYGYTFGSGTRLTVV.

The rearrangement joins TRBV7-6 to TRBJ2-1; 14 bases are shared with TRBD2. J was trimmed by 0 bases and V by 10 bases; bases with no gene match: 8. The CDR3 spans 17 residues. CDR1 and CDR2 (germline): SGHVS, FNYEAQ. The CDR3 spells CATGTSGGPSSYNEQFF. For the CDR3, the DNA is TGTGCCACCGGGACTAGCGGGGGACCGAGCTCCTACAATGAGCAGTTCTTC.

In this sample, this clone turned up a few times. The J gene is TRBJ2-3, the V gene TRBV14; 9 nucleotides agree with TRBD1. This CDR3 is 16 amino acids long. Germline CDR1 SGHDN, CDR2 FVKESK. J lost 14 bases, V lost 0 bases, and 15 bases had no gene match. CDR3 coding DNA: TGTGCCAGCAGCCAAGAATTTCGGGACAGGGACTCCAATATGTATTTT. This translates into CASSQEFRDRDSNMYF.